This TCR beta chain was documented in a study of cytomegalovirus exposure and HLA in healthy donors. Study-level background: Some 85 million unique TCRs, all from HLA-typed donors, were included in an early release of the data. General observations from the study: In a later analysis, fewer than 20,000 TCR beta sequences were associated with HLA alleles at 0.05 false discovery rate. It was likely that a cluster of highly shared sequence variants was a sequencing artifact.

The CDR3 is 13 amino acids. The V gene's germline CDR1 is KGHSH and CDR2 LQKENI. V was trimmed by 3 bases and J by 8 bases, leaving 10 bases between them. In the case of this clone: Its cognate antigen is unknown.

PCR primers comprised 60 Vbeta and 13 Jbeta primers. The data were produced by immunoSEQ multiplex PCR, yet TCRdb's version contains in-frame clones alone and is incomplete. The repertoire holds more than 150,000 clones, about 79% seen once, with about 1.3% in the top ten. V gene TRBV18 combines with J gene TRBJ1-4, with D unclear. The sequencing input was PBMCs. The receptor's source is a girl aged 2-10 years in good health and CMV-seropositive. CDR3: CASSPRAEEKLFF. The CDR3 nucleotides are TGTGCCAGCTCACCGCGGGCGGAGGAAAAACTGTTTTTT.